One sample yielded the 19 T cell receptor beta chains listed below, sequenced in a study of T cell responses to AZD1222 COVID-19 vaccine. Sequenced by immunoSEQ multiplex PCR; TCRdb stores in-frame clones only, minus some. Here the sample spans 80,000 to 100,000 clones, 75% to 95% being singletons. This specimen was peripheral blood, taken 28 days after the second AZD1222 dose. These receptors originate from an adult who received the AZD1222 COVID-19 vaccine.

The J gene is TRBJ1-2, the V gene TRBV5-5; 8 bases agree with TRBD1. Germline loops: CDR1 SGHKS, CDR2 YYEKEE (reference sequence). This CDR3 contains 15 residues. With 0 bases clipped from V and 8 bases from J, the junction kept 9 bases outside the gene matches. As DNA, the CDR3 is TGTGCCAGCAGCTTGGCCCTCGGACAGGGAGGCGGCTACACCTTC. Its translation: CASSLALGQGGGYTF.

The chain recombines TRBV28 with TRBJ2-7; maybe TRBD1 (5 bases). The V and J ends lost 5 bases and 5 bases respectively, with 16 bases between them. Germline lookup yields CDR1 MDHEN and CDR2 SYDVKM. The CDR3 has 14 residues. In DNA form, the CDR3 reads TGTGCCAGCAGTCCTATTGACAGTGCCCACGAGCAGTACTTC. Its translation: CASSPIDSAHEQYF. The entire variable domain, with the rest obtained from reference TRBV28 and TRBJ2-7, is as follows: DVKVTQSSRYLVKRTGEKVFLECVQDMDHENMFWYRQDPGLGLRLIYFSYDVKMKEKGDIPEGYSVSREKKERFSLILESASTNQTSMYLCASSPIDSAHEQYFGPGTRLTVT.

This chain connects TRBV2 to TRBJ1-3, with D possibly TRBD1 on 5 matching bases. The V gene's germline CDR1 is SNHLY and CDR2 FYNNEI. Trimming took 8 bases from V and 0 from J, leaving 11 bases between them. The CDR3 totals 14 residues. The CDR3 coding sequence is TGTGCCAGCCGGACGGACAACTCTGGAAACACCATATATTTT. This codes for CASRTDNSGNTIYF. Variable domain in full (rest from reference TRBV2 and TRBJ1-3): EPEVTQTPSHQVTQMGQEVILRCVPISNHLYFYWYRQILGQKVEFLVSFYNNEISEKSEIFDDQFSVERPDGSNFTLKIRSTKLEDSAMYFCASRTDNSGNTIYFGEGSWLTVV.

The rearrangement joins TRBV5-5 to TRBJ1-1, with D perhaps matching TRBD1 (5 bases). Trimming removed 3 bases from V and 3 bases from J, with 18 bases in between. Germline values: CDR1 SGHKS, CDR2 YYEKEE (reference sequence). The CDR3 consists of 16 residues. CDR3 sequence: CASSWGLGGGDTEAFF. DNA for the CDR3: TGTGCCAGCAGCTGGGGACTTGGCGGGGGGGACACTGAAGCTTTCTTT.

This chain uses TRBV6-5 with TRBJ1-1; D may be TRBD1 (6 bases). V was shortened by 6 bases and J by 5 bases, with 16 bases between the two germline ends. This CDR3 is built from 14 residues. CDR1 MNHEY and CDR2 SVGAGI come from the germline V gene. The CDR3 DNA reads as TGTGCCAGCAGGCACAGGGAACGAGGTACTGAAGCTTTCTTT. Encoded protein: CASRHRERGTEAFF.

The genes are TRBV5-8 and TRBJ1-3; D remains unclear. The CDR3 runs to 16 residues. Per germline, CDR1 SGHTS and CDR2 YDEGEE. Between the trimmed V and J ends, which lost 0 bases and 6 bases, there was a span of 16 bases. The chain's CDR3 is CASSLGLGRRINTIYF. The CDR3 coding sequence is TGTGCCAGCAGCTTGGGGTTGGGGAGACGTATAAACACCATATATTTT.

A word on this clone: The junction departs from the called germline gene at one end, perhaps through a read error. The chain joins TRBV7-7 to TRBJ2-1; 11 bases align to TRBD1. Germline loops: CDR1 SSHAT, CDR2 FNYEAQ (reference sequence). This CDR3 region has 16 residues. DNA for the CDR3: TGTGCTAGCAGCTTAGGGGGGACAGGGGGCTACAATGAGCAGTTCTTC. It specifies CASSLGGTGGYNEQFF.

The chain employs TRBV28 and TRBJ2-5, with 9 bases lining up with TRBD2. The CDR3 consists of 15 residues. V was pared by 2 bases and J by 2 bases, with 3 bases of the junction left unmatched. CDR1 is MDHEN and CDR2 is SYDVKM in the germline V gene. CDR3 in DNA: TGTGCCAGCAGTTTAGCGGGAGGGCTTCAAGAGACCCAGTACTTC. Translating it yields CASSLAGGLQETQYF.

This CDR3 is CASSKEAYNEQFF. The DNA of the CDR3 is TGTGCCAGCAGCAAGGAGGCCTACAATGAGCAGTTCTTC. The chain combines TRBV11-2 with TRBJ2-1, with a possible D match to TRBD2 (5 bases). CDR3 size: 13 residues. Between the trimmed V and J ends, which lost 5 bases and 2 bases, there was a span of 7 bases. Germline values: CDR1 SGHAT, CDR2 FQNNGV. Based on the CDR3 plus reference TRBV11-2 and TRBJ2-1, the full variable domain is EAGVAQSPRYKIIEKRQSVAFWCNPISGHATLYWYQQILGQGPKLLIQFQNNGVVDDSQLPKDRFSAERLKGVDSTLKIQPAKLEDSAVYLCASSKEAYNEQFFGPGTRLTVL.

This clone was seen only once. This sequence joins TRBV19 and TRBJ1-3; the match to TRBD1 covers 8 bases. The germline CDR1 and CDR2 sequences are LNHDA and SQIVND (reference sequence). This CDR3 contains 14 residues. V lost 7 bases and J lost 6; bases outside the gene matches: 8. CDR3 amino acids: CASTHDRGVNTIYF. The CDR3 DNA reads TGTGCCAGTACACATGACAGGGGAGTAAACACCATATATTTT.

The chain combines TRBV7-9 with TRBJ2-1, with D possibly being TRBD1 (5 bases). The germline V gene has CDR1 SEHNR and CDR2 FQNEAQ (reference sequence). Trimming left V 4 bases short and J 7 bases short, with 14 bases between. This CDR3 comprises 14 residues. As DNA, the CDR3 is TGTGCCAGCAGCTCTCGGGTAGGACAAAATGAGCAGTTCTTC. The encoded protein is CASSSRVGQNEQFF.

This chain uses TRBV7-3 with TRBJ2-1; tentative D call: TRBD1 (7 bases). Per the germline V gene, CDR1 is SGHTA and CDR2 is FQGTGA. The V end was cut by 4 bases, the J end by 5 bases, with 18 bases between. The CDR3 has 16 residues. DNA for the CDR3: TGTGCCAGCAGCTCCTCCCCGACAGGGACTCACAATGAGCAGTTCTTC. Its translation: CASSSSPTGTHNEQFF.

J is TRBJ1-5 and V is TRBV5-5; 8 nucleotides line up with TRBD1. The junction had 6 bases not matched to a gene; V was cut back by 2 bases and J by 5 bases. This CDR3 is built from 15 residues. Germline V lookup: CDR1 SGHKS, CDR2 YYEKEE (reference sequence). The CDR3 DNA is TGTGCCAGCAGCTTCGCAGGGGGCACCGATCAGCCCCAGCATTTT. Translating it yields CASSFAGGTDQPQHF.

J is TRBJ2-7 and V is TRBV18; perhaps TRBD1 as D (5 bases). The CDR3 runs to 15 residues. Germline CDR1 and CDR2: KGHSH and LQKENI. The germline V and J ends were trimmed by 2 bases and 6 bases, with 17 bases remaining between them. CDR3 residues: CASSPSILGPGEQYF. In nucleotides, the CDR3 is TGTGCCAGCTCACCATCGATTCTGGGGCCTGGCGAGCAGTACTTC. The variable domain in full, with the rest retrieved from reference TRBV18 and TRBJ2-7, is NAGVMQNPRHLVRRRGQEARLRCSPMKGHSHVYWYRQLPEEGLKFMVYLQKENIIDESGMPKERFSAEFPKEGPSILRIQQVVRGDSAAYFCASSPSILGPGEQYFGPGTRLTVT.

V is TRBV2 and J is TRBJ2-1; 11 bases line up with TRBD2. Losses at the gene ends were 0 bases for V and 3 bases for J; bases not matched to a gene: 10. Per the germline V gene, CDR1 is SNHLY and CDR2 is FYNNEI. The CDR3 is 19 residues long. The CDR3 region is CASSEARLAGGSNYNEQFF. The CDR3 DNA reads as TGTGCCAGCAGTGAAGCGCGTCTAGCGGGAGGTTCTAACTACAATGAGCAGTTCTTC.

This clone was seen just once. The chain joins TRBV18 to TRBJ2-3, with D unclear. Between the trimmed V and J ends, which lost 6 bases and 2 bases, there was a span of 9 bases. Germline CDR1 KGHSH, CDR2 LQKENI. This CDR3 has 13 amino acids. The CDR3 nucleotides read TGTGCCAGCTCGCCCGCGAACACAGATACGCAGTATTTT. Translation: CASSPANTDTQYF.

This chain joins TRBV2 and TRBJ1-5; 8 nucleotides align to TRBD1. CDR3 size: 14 residues. The V and J ends lost 5 bases and 5 bases, in that order; junction bases with no gene match: 5. Germline CDR1 and CDR2: SNHLY and FYNNEI. CDR3 residues: CASSPQGADQPQHF. In DNA, the CDR3 is TGTGCCAGCAGTCCCCAGGGGGCGGATCAGCCCCAGCATTTT. Supplemented by reference TRBV2 and TRBJ1-5, the full variable domain reads EPEVTQTPSHQVTQMGQEVILRCVPISNHLYFYWYRQILGQKVEFLVSFYNNEISEKSEIFDDQFSVERPDGSNFTLKIRSTKLEDSAMYFCASSPQGADQPQHFGDGTRLSIL.

This sequence joins TRBV7-8 and TRBJ1-1; no firm D call. Germline-derived CDR1 and CDR2 are SGHVS and FQNEAQ. The CDR3 runs 13 residues. V dropped 5 bases and J dropped 2 bases, with 9 bases sitting between them. The CDR3 protein is CASSPDTNTEAFF. In nucleotides, the CDR3 is TGTGCCAGCAGCCCGGATACTAACACTGAAGCTTTCTTT.

The rearrangement links TRBV5-6 to TRBJ1-1; D not certain. Germline-derived CDR1 and CDR2 are SGHDT and YYEEEE. The CDR3 has 15 amino acids. V gave up 1 base and J gave up 5 bases, with 15 bases separating them. CDR3 loop: CASSLTPALGTEAFF. The CDR3 region has the DNA TGTGCCAGCAGCTTGACGCCAGCTCTTGGGACTGAAGCTTTCTTT.